What follows are 22 T cell receptor beta chains derived from one specimen sequenced in a study of Ad26.COV2.S vaccination and SARS-CoV-2 variants. Repertoires were generated with immunoSEQ multiplex PCR, while TCRdb's copy carries only in-frame clones and drops some. This table holds 440,000 or so clones, roughly 88% found once. Regarding treatment: roughly 19 received Ad26.COV2.S at low or high dose, single or two shots; several received placebo; per-sample allocation not given. Samples were taken on day 63 after the first vaccine or placebo injection. The sequencing used peripheral blood, collected in a trial of Ad26.COV2.S vaccine versus placebo. The receptor source for this set is a person between 18 and 59 years old who received the Ad26.COV2.S COVID-19 vaccine or a placebo.

The chain combines TRBV3-1 (or the pseudogene TRBV3-2) with TRBJ2-7; 9 bases are a match to TRBD2. The CDR3 totals 16 residues. Germline CDR1 and CDR2: LGHDT and YNNKEL (reference sequence). The junction had 12 bases not matched to a gene; V was cut back by 0 bases and J by 9 bases. CDR3 in DNA: TGTGCCAGCAGCCAAGAGGGCGGGAGGGCCCTTTCGGGGCAGTACTTC. Translating it yields CASSQEGGRALSGQYF.

The chain uses TRBV15 and TRBJ2-1, with D possibly being TRBD2 (5 bases). Germline V gene sequence: CDR1 LNHNV, CDR2 YYDKDF (reference sequence). Trimming took 6 bases from V and 8 from J, leaving 17 bases between them. The CDR3 runs 14 residues. CDR3 DNA: TGTGCCACCAGTACCACTTCTGGGAGAGATGAGCAGTTCTTC. Translating gives CATSTTSGRDEQFF.

V is TRBV7-3 and J is TRBJ2-1; D perhaps matches TRBD1 (6 bases). The CDR3 is 16 residues long. Trimming cost V 2 bases and J 6 bases, with 17 bases left between them. CDR1 SGHTA and CDR2 FQGTGA come from the germline V gene. This CDR3 reads CASSLGAGVRSNEQFF. CDR3 nucleotides: TGTGCCAGCAGCTTAGGGGCAGGGGTTAGGAGCAATGAGCAGTTCTTC. The variable domain in full, completed from reference TRBV7-3 and TRBJ2-1, reads GAGVSQTPSNKVTEKGKYVELRCDPISGHTALYWYRQSLGQGPEFLIYFQGTGAADDSGLPNDRFFAVRPEGSVSTLKIQRTERGDSAVYLCASSLGAGVRSNEQFFGPGTRLTVL.

The chain is built from TRBV6-1 and TRBJ1-6; D possibly corresponds to TRBD1 (5 bases). V was clipped by 2 bases and J by 3 bases, with 11 bases between them. CDR1 is MNHNS and CDR2 is SASEGT in the germline V gene. The CDR3 spans 16 residues. CDR3 protein: CASSESVTDYNSPLHF. The CDR3 region has the DNA TGTGCCAGCAGTGAAAGCGTGACAGACTATAATTCACCCCTCCACTTT.

The chain carries TRBV5-1 and TRBJ1-4; D possibly corresponds to TRBD1 (5 bases). This CDR3 has 15 residues. Trimming took 4 bases from V and 5 from J, leaving 15 bases between them. Germline-derived CDR1 and CDR2 are SGHRS and YFSETQ. CDR3 amino acids: CASSTRQKKNEKLFF. The CDR3 DNA follows: TGCGCCAGCAGCACCCGACAGAAAAAAAATGAAAAACTGTTTTTT.

The chain employs TRBV30 and TRBJ1-5; 8 bases line up with TRBD1. This CDR3 is built from 14 residues. Trimming took 2 bases from V and 1 from J; bases not matched to a gene: 1. Germline lookup yields CDR1 GTSNPN and CDR2 SVGIG (reference sequence). The DNA of the CDR3 is TGTGCCTGGAGTTGGACAGGGAGCAATCAGCCCCAGCATTTT. Translation: CAWSWTGSNQPQHF.

This chain joins TRBV30 and TRBJ1-5; TRBD1 is a possible D gene (6 bases). V was trimmed by 4 bases and J by 2 bases, leaving 24 bases between them. CDR3 length: 18 residues. CDR1 and CDR2 (germline): GTSNPN, SVGIG (reference sequence). CDR3 amino acids: CAWKLPTRGGAGNQPQHF. The CDR3 nucleotides are TGTGCCTGGAAACTTCCGACCCGCGGGGGCGCAGGCAATCAGCCCCAGCATTTT.

The chain joins TRBV6-1 to TRBJ1-1; D remains ambiguous. CDR1 and CDR2 from the germline V gene are MNHNS and SASEGT. Trimming cost V 8 bases and J 5 bases, with 9 bases left between them. This CDR3 is 11 amino acids long. The CDR3: CASVGGTEAFF. DNA of the CDR3: TGTGCCAGCGTGGGTGGGACTGAAGCTTTCTTT.

This clone has only one observation. The V and J genes are TRBV28 and TRBJ1-2; D is unresolved. The CDR3 is 12 residues long. The germline V and J ends were trimmed by 7 bases and 4 bases, with 10 bases remaining between them. CDR1 MDHEN and CDR2 SYDVKM come from the germline V gene. CDR3 coding DNA: TGTGCCAGCACCCAGTTGCCCTATGGCTACACCTTC. Translation gives CASTQLPYGYTF.

This sequence joins TRBV7-2 and TRBJ2-5; possible D gene TRBD2, 6 bases. Per the germline V gene, CDR1 is SGHTA and CDR2 is FQGNSA. Trimming left V 3 bases short and J 1 base short, with 12 bases between. CDR3 size: 15 residues. The chain's CDR3 is CASSLGGSCQETQYF. The DNA for the CDR3 is TGTGCCAGCAGCTTGGGGGGATCGTGCCAAGAGACCCAGTACTTC.

The chain links TRBV5-4 to TRBJ2-1; 8 bases line up with TRBD1. The germline gives CDR1 SGHNT, CDR2 YYREEE (reference sequence). Trimming cost V 6 bases and J 3 bases; bases outside gene matches: 5. This CDR3 contains 14 residues. Here the CDR3 DNA reads TGTGCCAGCACCTCAGGGGGCGGCTACAATGAGCAGTTCTTC. Its translation: CASTSGGGYNEQFF.

V gene TRBV14 combines with J gene TRBJ2-1; 7 nucleotides agree with TRBD2. The germline V gene encodes CDR1 SGHDN and CDR2 FVKESK. V shed 4 bases, J shed 6 bases, and the junction held 6 bases outside the gene matches. The CDR3 runs 14 residues. CDR3 DNA: TGTGCCAGCAGCCGGGCAGCGGGGTTCAATGAGCAGTTCTTC. As protein: CASSRAAGFNEQFF.

The V and J genes are TRBV11-3 and TRBJ1-1, with D possibly TRBD1 on 6 matching bases. The CDR3 spans 13 residues. Germline lookup yields CDR1 SGHNT and CDR2 YENEEA. Trimming shortened V by 8 bases and J by 1 base, and 11 bases separated the two germline ends. CDR3 nucleotide sequence: TGTGCCAGCGCTGTACAGGGGAACACTGAAGCTTTCTTT. Its translation is CASAVQGNTEAFF.

The chain joins TRBV9 to TRBJ1-1; a weak D match, TRBD1 (5 bases). The germline V and J ends were trimmed by 0 bases and 14 bases, with 17 bases remaining between them. The CDR3 is made up of 13 amino acids. In germline, CDR1 is SGDLS, CDR2 YYNGEE. The CDR3 sequence is CASSVASYGTSFF. CDR3 DNA sequence: TGTGCCAGCAGCGTAGCTTCTTATGGGACGAGCTTCTTT.

This chain connects TRBV20-1 to TRBJ2-2; D possibly corresponds to TRBD2 (6 bases). Germline V lookup: CDR1 DFQATT, CDR2 SNEGSKA (reference sequence). With 3 bases removed from V and 3 bases from J, the gap between germline ends came to 20 bases. The CDR3 runs to 17 residues. The CDR3 DNA reads as TGCAGTGCTAGTGGTCTAGCGCGGAGGGGTGACACCGGGGAGCTGTTTTTT. Translation gives CSASGLARRGDTGELFF.

The chain joins TRBV24-1 to TRBJ2-3; 8 positions match TRBD2. Losses at the gene ends were 0 bases for V and 4 bases for J; bases not matched to a gene: 8. The germline CDR1 and CDR2 sequences are KGHDR and SFDVKD. The CDR3 extends over 17 amino acids. DNA for the CDR3: TGTGCCACCAGTGATTTGCACAGCGGGAGCCCTCCAGATACGCAGTATTTT. Translating gives CATSDLHSGSPPDTQYF.

This chain uses TRBV18 with TRBJ1-3; D call uncertain. CDR3 length: 15 residues. Trimming removed 6 bases at V and 0 bases at J, with 12 bases between. CDR1 and CDR2 (germline): KGHSH, LQKENI. CDR3: CASSRESLSGNTIYF. In DNA, the CDR3 is TGTGCCAGCTCTCGGGAGTCCCTCTCTGGAAACACCATATATTTT.

The CDR3 here is CASSLEPGGFQPQHF. CDR3 in DNA: TGTGCCAGCAGCCTCGAGCCAGGGGGCTTTCAGCCCCAGCATTTT. The gene calls are TRBV7-8 and TRBJ1-5; 8 nucleotides align to TRBD1. CDR1 is SGHVS and CDR2 is FQNEAQ in the germline V gene. The CDR3 covers 15 residues. V shed 5 bases, J shed 6 bases, and the junction held 9 bases outside the gene matches.

This chain uses TRBV27 with TRBJ2-7; D is unresolved. Between the trimmed V and J ends, which lost 3 bases and 0 bases, there was a span of 9 bases. The CDR3 loop spans 14 amino acids. Per germline, CDR1 MNHEY and CDR2 SMNVEV (reference sequence). This CDR3 is CASSLFPGSYEQYF. The CDR3 DNA reads TGTGCCAGCAGTTTGTTTCCAGGCTCCTACGAGCAGTACTTC.

This CDR3 reads CASSLGRVSTDTQYF. CDR3 coding DNA: TGTGCCAGCAGTTTAGGTCGGGTTAGCACAGATACGCAGTATTTT. The chain joins TRBV28 to TRBJ2-3, with unresolved D. The CDR3 spans 15 residues. Trimming removed 2 bases from V and 0 bases from J, with 9 bases in between. Germline V gene data show CDR1 as MDHEN and CDR2 as SYDVKM.

The J gene is TRBJ2-5, the V gene TRBV29-1, with a weak D call TRBD1 (6 bases). Trimming shortened V by 0 bases and J by 3 bases, and 17 bases separated the two germline ends. The CDR3 totals 16 residues. CDR1 is SQVTM, CDR2 ANQGSEA, per germline. CDR3 sequence: CSVEDATGTYEETQYF. DNA of the CDR3: TGCAGCGTTGAAGATGCGACAGGAACGTATGAAGAGACCCAGTACTTC.

The chain couples TRBV2 to TRBJ2-1; D is ambiguous. The V gene's germline CDR1 is SNHLY and CDR2 FYNNEI. The V and J ends lost 0 bases and 7 bases respectively, with 7 bases between them. CDR3 length: 13 amino acids. CDR3 region: CASSEAPINEQFF. The CDR3 DNA follows: TGTGCCAGCAGTGAAGCCCCAATAAATGAGCAGTTCTTC.